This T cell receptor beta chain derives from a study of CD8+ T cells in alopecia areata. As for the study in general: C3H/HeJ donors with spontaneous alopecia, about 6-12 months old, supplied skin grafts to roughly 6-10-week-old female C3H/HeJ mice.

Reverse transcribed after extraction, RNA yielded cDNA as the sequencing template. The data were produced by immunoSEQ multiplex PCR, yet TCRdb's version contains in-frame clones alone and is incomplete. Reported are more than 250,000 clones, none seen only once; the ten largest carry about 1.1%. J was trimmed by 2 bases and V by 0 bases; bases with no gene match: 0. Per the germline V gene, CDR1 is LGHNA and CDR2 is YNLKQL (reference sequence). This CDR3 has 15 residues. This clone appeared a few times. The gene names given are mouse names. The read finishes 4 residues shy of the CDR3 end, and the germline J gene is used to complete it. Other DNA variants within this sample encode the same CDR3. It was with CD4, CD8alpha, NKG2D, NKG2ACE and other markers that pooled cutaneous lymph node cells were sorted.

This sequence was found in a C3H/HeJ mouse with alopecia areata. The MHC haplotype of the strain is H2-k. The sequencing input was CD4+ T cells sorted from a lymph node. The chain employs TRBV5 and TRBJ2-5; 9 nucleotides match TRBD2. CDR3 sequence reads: CASSQELGGQDTQYF. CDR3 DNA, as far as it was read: TGTGCCAGCAGCCAAGAACTGGGGGGCCAAGAC.